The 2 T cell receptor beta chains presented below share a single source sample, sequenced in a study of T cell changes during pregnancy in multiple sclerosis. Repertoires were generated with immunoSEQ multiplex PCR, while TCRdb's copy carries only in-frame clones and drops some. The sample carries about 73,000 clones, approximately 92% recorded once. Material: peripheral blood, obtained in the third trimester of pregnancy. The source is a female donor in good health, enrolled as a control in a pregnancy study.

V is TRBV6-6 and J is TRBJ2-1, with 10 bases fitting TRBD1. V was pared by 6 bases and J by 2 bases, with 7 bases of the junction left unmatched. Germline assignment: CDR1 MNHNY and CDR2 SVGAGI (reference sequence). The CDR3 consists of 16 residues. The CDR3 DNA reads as TGTGCCAGCAGACACGGACAGGGGGTCACCTACAATGAGCAGTTCTTC. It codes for CASRHGQGVTYNEQFF.

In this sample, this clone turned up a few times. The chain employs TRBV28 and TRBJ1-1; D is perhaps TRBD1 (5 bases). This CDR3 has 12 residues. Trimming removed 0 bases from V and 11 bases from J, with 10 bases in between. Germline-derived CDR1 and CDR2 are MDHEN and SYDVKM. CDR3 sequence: CASSLWDKGAFF. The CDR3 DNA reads TGTGCCAGCAGTTTATGGGACAAAGGGGCTTTCTTT.